The TCR beta chain under discussion was sequenced for a study of CD8+ T cells in alopecia areata. About the research overall: Tofacitinib administration to treated patients was oral, at 5 to 10 mg twice daily. Tofacitinib exposure lasted 6 to 18 months, followed by 6 months off drug. Study results and caveats: Across lesional scalp, and particularly alopecia totalis/universalis, clonality surpassed that of normal scalp.

RNA extraction was followed by reverse transcription into cDNA, which acted as the sequencing template. The repertoire was sequenced with immunoSEQ multiplex PCR; TCRdb's copy has only in-frame clones and lacks some. The sample carries 150,000 or so clones, around 49% recorded once. In regard to this clone: No antigen is known for it.

This CDR3 contains 16 residues. The germline V gene has CDR1 SGDLS and CDR2 YYNGEE. Germline trimming cut 2 bases from V and 4 bases from J; bases unmatched to any gene: 6. The V and J genes are TRBV9 and TRBJ2-1; 10 nucleotides agree with TRBD1. The material sequenced was CD8+ T cells sorted from blood, taken at week 0. This sequence originates from a human donor with alopecia areata. In DNA form, the CDR3 reads TGTGCCAGCAGCGTTGGGGGGACAGGGGAATACAATGAGCAGTTCTTC. Residues: CASSVGGTGEYNEQFF.